Sequencing of this T cell receptor beta chain was carried out in a study of regulatory T cells in long-lasting Graves disease. Whole-study context: Graves' patients, diagnosed recently, had received antithyroid drugs under 3 months.

iRepertoire HTBI primers and Arm-PCR of CDR3 regions built TCR beta libraries. TCRdb re-analysed the multiplex PCR reads in MiXCR, keeping a single row per CDR3 protein. The repertoire holds fewer than 550,000 distinct CDR3 sequences, with roughly 15% as singletons. Germline V CDR1 and CDR2: SEHNR, FQNEAQ (reference sequence). The CDR3 contains 12 residues. The V end lost 5 bases, the J end lost 7 bases, and 6 bases lay between the germline ends. Time point given: newly diagnosed GD, antithyroid drugs for less than 3 months. Scientists built the TCR library using RNA that was extracted from PBMCs. This clonotype turned up a few times. These sequences were also reported in another study, on T cells in Graves' hyperthyroidism and ophthalmopathy. In that study: In the blood, most expanded thyroid clonotypes above 0.001 appeared as well.

The chain couples TRBV7-9 to TRBJ1-6; D is uncertain. This TCR came from a woman aged 35 to 60 with Graves disease. The sequences come from peripheral blood mononuclear cells (PBMCs), collected at new diagnosis, from a patient treated with antithyroid drugs. The CDR3 coding sequence is TGTGCCAGCAGCATGACGAATTCACCCCTCCACTTT. It codes for CASSMTNSPLHF.